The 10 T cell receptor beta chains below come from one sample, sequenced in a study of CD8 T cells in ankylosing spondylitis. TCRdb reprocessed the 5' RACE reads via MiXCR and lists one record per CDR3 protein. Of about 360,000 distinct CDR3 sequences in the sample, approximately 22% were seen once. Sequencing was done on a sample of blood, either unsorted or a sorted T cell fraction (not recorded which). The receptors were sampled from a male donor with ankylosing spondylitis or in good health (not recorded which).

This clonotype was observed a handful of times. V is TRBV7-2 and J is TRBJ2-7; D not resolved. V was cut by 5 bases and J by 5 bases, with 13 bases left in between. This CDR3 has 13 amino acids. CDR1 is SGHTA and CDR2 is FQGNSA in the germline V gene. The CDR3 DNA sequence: TGTGCCAGCAGCCCAATTACACCCAACGAGCAGTACTTC. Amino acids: CASSPITPNEQYF. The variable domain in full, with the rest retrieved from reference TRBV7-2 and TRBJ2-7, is GAGVSQSPSNKVTEKGKDVELRCDPISGHTALYWYRQSLGQGLEFLIYFQGNSAPDKSGLPSDRFSAERTGGSVSTLTIQRTQQEDSAVYLCASSPITPNEQYFGPGTRLTVT.

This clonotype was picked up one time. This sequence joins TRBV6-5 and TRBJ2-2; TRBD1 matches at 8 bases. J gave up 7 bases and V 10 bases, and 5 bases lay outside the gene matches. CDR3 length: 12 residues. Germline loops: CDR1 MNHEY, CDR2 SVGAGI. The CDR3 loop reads CATQGGGGELFF. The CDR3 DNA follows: TGTGCCACACAGGGGGGCGGCGGGGAGCTGTTTTTT.

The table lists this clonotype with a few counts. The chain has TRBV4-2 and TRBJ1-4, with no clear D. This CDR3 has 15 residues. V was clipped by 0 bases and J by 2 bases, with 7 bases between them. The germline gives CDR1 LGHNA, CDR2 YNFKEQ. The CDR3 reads CASSQDGVTNEKLFF. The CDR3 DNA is TGTGCCAGCAGCCAAGATGGGGTTACTAATGAAAAACTGTTTTTT.

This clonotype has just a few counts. CDR3 in amino acids: CASSDGQGLRDTDTQYF. CDR3 DNA: TGTGCCAGCAGTGATGGACAGGGCCTGCGCGATACAGATACGCAGTATTTT. The rearrangement uses TRBV25-1 and TRBJ2-3; the match to TRBD1 covers 8 bases. This CDR3 region has 17 residues. Losses at the gene ends were 3 bases for V and 3 bases for J; bases not matched to a gene: 11. Per the germline V gene, CDR1 is MGHDK and CDR2 is SYGVNS. Full variable domain (rest looked up from reference TRBV25-1 and TRBJ2-3): EADIYQTPRYLVIGTGKKITLECSQTMGHDKMYWYQQDPGMELHLIHYSYGVNSTEKGDLSSESTVSRIRTEHFPLTLESARPSHTSQYLCASSDGQGLRDTDTQYFGPGTRLTVL.

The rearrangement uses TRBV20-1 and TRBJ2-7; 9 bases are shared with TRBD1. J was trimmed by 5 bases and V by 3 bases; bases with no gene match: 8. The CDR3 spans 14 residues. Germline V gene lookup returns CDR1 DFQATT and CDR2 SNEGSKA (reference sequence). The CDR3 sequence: CSASAGTGYNEQYF. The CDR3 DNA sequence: TGCAGTGCTAGTGCGGGGACAGGGTATAACGAGCAGTACTTC.

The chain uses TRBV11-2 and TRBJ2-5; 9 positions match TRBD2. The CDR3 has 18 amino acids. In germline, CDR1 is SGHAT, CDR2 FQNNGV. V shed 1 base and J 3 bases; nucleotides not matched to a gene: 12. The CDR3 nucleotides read TGTGCCAGCAGCTTAGGTTGGGCGGGGGGGCCCGGTGAAGAGACCCAGTACTTC. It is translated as CASSLGWAGGPGEETQYF.

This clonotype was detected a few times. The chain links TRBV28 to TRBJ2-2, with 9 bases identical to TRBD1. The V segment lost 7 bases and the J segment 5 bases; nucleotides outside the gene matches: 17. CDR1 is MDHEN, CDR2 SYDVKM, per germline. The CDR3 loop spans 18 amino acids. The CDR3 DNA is TGTGCCAGCACCAAACTGGGACGGACAGGGGCACTGACCGGGGAGCTGTTTTTT. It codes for CASTKLGRTGALTGELFF.

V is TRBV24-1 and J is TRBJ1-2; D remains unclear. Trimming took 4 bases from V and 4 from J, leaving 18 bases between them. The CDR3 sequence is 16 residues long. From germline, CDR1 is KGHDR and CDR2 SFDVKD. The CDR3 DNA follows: TGTGCCACCAGTGACCCCACTTCGGCGGCGGGCTATGGCTACACCTTC. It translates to CATSDPTSAAGYGYTF.

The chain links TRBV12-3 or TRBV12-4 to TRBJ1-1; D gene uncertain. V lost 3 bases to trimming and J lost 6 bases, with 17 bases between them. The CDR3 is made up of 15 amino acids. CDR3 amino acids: CASSFPRSLPPEAFF. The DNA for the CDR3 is TGTGCCAGCAGTTTCCCCCGGTCGCTTCCCCCTGAAGCTTTCTTT.

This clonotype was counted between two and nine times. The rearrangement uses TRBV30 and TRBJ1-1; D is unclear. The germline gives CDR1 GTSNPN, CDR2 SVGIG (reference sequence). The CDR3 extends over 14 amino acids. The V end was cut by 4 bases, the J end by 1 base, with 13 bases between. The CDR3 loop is CAWTYAGWNTEAFF. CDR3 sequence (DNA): TGTGCCTGGACTTATGCGGGGTGGAACACTGAAGCTTTCTTT.